Below, one T cell receptor (beta chain) is given with its context. The antigen is unknown. The data were taken from a study of T cell responses to AZD1222 COVID-19 vaccine. Broader study findings: White British donors predominated, females outnumbered males, and clonal diversity was possibly underestimated. Spike was spanned by vaccine-associated CD4 TCRs, which were dominant at 160-218 and 743-854.

CDR1 ENHRY and CDR2 SYGVKD come from the germline V gene. Trimming pared 6 bases from V and 10 bases from J, leaving 10 bases between. The CDR3 loop spans 12 amino acids. Using immunoSEQ multiplex PCR, the repertoire was profiled, and TCRdb retains in-frame clones only, with some absent. The table has 85,000 to 130,000 clones, about 89% seen once. Specimen: peripheral blood, collected on day 0 of AZD1222 vaccination. The genes are TRBV10-3 and TRBJ1-6; TRBD1 might be the D (5 bases). The TCR was taken from an adult in good health. DNA for the CDR3: TGTGCCATCAGGGGGCAGGAGTCACCCCTCCACTTT. This sequence encodes CAIRGQESPLHF.